This TCR beta chain appears in the sequencing data of a study of shared clonotypes between healthy human individuals. Profiling relied on immunoSEQ multiplex PCR, and the TCRdb table lists in-frame clones only, not all of them. Here the sample spans over a million clones, around 82% being singletons. Trimming cost V 4 bases and J 5 bases; bases outside gene matches: 12. The CDR3 spans 17 residues. Germline CDR1 SGHDT, CDR2 YYEEEE. Sequencing used memory CD4+ T cells from PBMCs. Subset of the sample: CD45RA-negative fraction. The TCR was taken from a man aged 18 to 29 in good health. Some clones in this sample may be carry-over from other donors' samples. This chain uses TRBV5-6 with TRBJ2-2, with 9 bases aligning to TRBD1. DNA for the CDR3: TGTGCCAGCAGCCGCACCGGTGGGACAGGGATGACCGGGGAGCTGTTTTTT. This encodes CASSRTGGTGMTGELFF. The entire variable domain, with the rest obtained from reference TRBV5-6 and TRBJ2-2, is as follows: DAGVTQSPTHLIKTRGQQVTLRCSPKSGHDTVSWYQQALGQGPQFIFQYYEEEERQRGNFPDRFSGHQFPNYSSELNVNALLLGDSALYLCASSRTGGTGMTGELFFGEGSRLTVL.